Listed below are T cell receptor beta chains from one sample, sequenced in a study of CD8 T cells in Susac syndrome. One entry per CDR3 protein, called by TCRdb with MiXCR from the immunoSEQ multiplex PCR reads. This table has roughly 120,000 distinct CDR3 sequences, 85% to 95% appearing once. The specimen sequenced was CD8+ T cells from PBMCs. The origin of the receptors is a human donor with multiple sclerosis. Both conserved end residues are part of each CDR3. The D gene is left open where the match is weak. Expanded clones are given a class, and other clones once, few, many or no size at all.

d_call	j_call	cdr3_length	v_call	clone_size	cdr3_nt	cdr3_aa
-	TRBJ1-1	16	TRBV4-1	-	TGCGCCAGCAGCCAAGATTTCGCCCCACCGAACACTGAAGCTTTCTTT	CASSQDFAPPNTEAFF
-	TRBJ2-2	14	TRBV19	-	TGTGCCAGTATGGACACTTTGAACACCGGGGAGCTGTTTTTT	CASMDTLNTGELFF
-	TRBJ2-5	13	TRBV13	-	TGTGCCAGCAGCTTACCAGGTTGGGAGACCCAGTACTTC	CASSLPGWETQYF
TRBD2	TRBJ2-2	19	TRBV6-1	-	TGTGCCAGCAGTGAAGCGGTTTGGTCTAGCGGGAGGGTGACCGGGGAGCTGTTTTTT	CASSEAVWSSGRVTGELFF
TRBD1	TRBJ2-7	14	TRBV20-1	-	TGCAGTGCTGATACCCGGGACAGGGGTTACGAGCAGTACTTC	CSADTRDRGYEQYF
-	TRBJ2-1	16	TRBV12-3/TRBV12-4	once	TGTGCCAGCAGTCGTAACTCTCCTAGGGACTACAATGAGCAGTTCTTC	CASSRNSPRDYNEQFF
TRBD1	TRBJ2-1	15	TRBV20-1	-	TGCAGTGCTAGGGGCAGACAGGGAGCATACAATGAGCAGTTCTTC	CSARGRQGAYNEQFF
TRBD1	TRBJ1-2	14	TRBV9	-	TGTGCCAGCAGCGCGGGGACAGATTCCTATGGCTACACCTTC	CASSAGTDSYGYTF
-	TRBJ2-5	13	TRBV9	-	TGTGCCAGCAGCGCCGACATCCAAGAGACCCAGTACTTC	CASSADIQETQYF
TRBD1	TRBJ1-5	16	TRBV19	-	TGTGCCAGTAGTATAGACCAGCCAGGGGGGAGTCAGCCCCAGCATTTT	CASSIDQPGGSQPQHF
-	TRBJ2-1	14	TRBV20-1	-	TGCAGTGCTAGGATATTTACCTGGAACAATGAGCAGTTCTTC	CSARIFTWNNEQFF
-	TRBJ1-6	14	TRBV11-2	-	TGTGCCAGCAGGGGGGCCAGCAGTAATTCACCCCTCCACTTT	CASRGASSNSPLHF
TRBD1	TRBJ2-2	17	TRBV11-2	-	TGTGCCAGCAGCTTCCCACGGGACAGGGTCAGGACCGGGGAGCTGTTTTTT	CASSFPRDRVRTGELFF
-	TRBJ2-6	17	TRBV20-1	-	TGCAGTGCTAGAGTAAGGTCACTTAGCTCTGGGGCCAACGTCCTGACTTTC	CSARVRSLSSGANVLTF
TRBD1	TRBJ1-2	15	TRBV6-6	-	TGTGCCAGCAGTTACGCGCGGGACAGGCGGGCTGGCTACACCTTC	CASSYARDRRAGYTF
TRBD1	TRBJ1-5	16	TRBV18	-	TGTGCCAGCTCACCATCTAACAGGGGGCGAGGTCAGCCCCAGCATTTT	CASSPSNRGRGQPQHF
-	TRBJ2-2	15	TRBV29-1	-	TGCAGCGTTGTGGTGCCTGGGCGGGCCACCGGGGAGCTGTTTTTT	CSVVVPGRATGELFF
-	TRBJ2-1	15	TRBV12-3/TRBV12-4	-	TGTGCCAGCAGCCCTCGGGGAAACTCCTACAATGAGCAGTTCTTC	CASSPRGNSYNEQFF
TRBD1	TRBJ1-6	14	TRBV15	-	TGTGCCACAGCGACAGGGAGGGAGGTTTCACCCCTCCACTTT	CATATGREVSPLHF
TRBD1	TRBJ2-2	14	TRBV5-1	once	TGCGCCAGCAGCTTCGGCGACAGGGGCGGGGAGCTGTTTTTT	CASSFGDRGGELFF
-	TRBJ1-4	17	TRBV6-1	-	TGTGCCAGCAGCCCCGTCGTTAACGATGCAACTAATGAAAAACTGTTTTTT	CASSPVVNDATNEKLFF
TRBD1	TRBJ2-3	12	TRBV6-2/TRBV6-3	-	TGTGCCAGCAGTTACTACGGGACAGAAAGGGATTTT	CASSYYGTERDF
TRBD1	TRBJ2-7	16	TRBV20-1	-	TGCAGTGCTAGAGAGCTAGCCGGGACAGGGGGCTACGAGCAGTACTTC	CSARELAGTGGYEQYF
-	TRBJ1-1	13	TRBV12-3/TRBV12-4	few	TGTGCCAGCAGTTTGTCCTCGAACACTGAAGCTTTCTTT	CASSLSSNTEAFF
-	TRBJ1-2	14	TRBV27	-	TGTGCCAGCAGTGCCCAGGGAGGGTACTATGGCTACACCTTC	CASSAQGGYYGYTF
-	TRBJ2-5	14	TRBV7-9	-	TGTGCCAGCAGCGTAGACAAGACCCAAGAGACCCAGTACTTC	CASSVDKTQETQYF
TRBD2	TRBJ2-5	16	TRBV12-3/TRBV12-4	few	TGTGCCAGCAGTTCTAGCGGGAGGGCCATCGTGAAGACCCAGTACTTC	CASSSSGRAIVKTQYF